The 22 T cell receptor beta chains presented below share a single source sample, sequenced in a study of T-cell memory formation after mild COVID-19. TCRdb used MiXCR to reprocess the 5' RACE reads, holding one entry per CDR3 protein. The table includes roughly 170,000 distinct CDR3 sequences, about a fifth detected once. The sequenced sample was PBMCs or a T cell subset sorted from them (not recorded which). The receptors here all came from a man younger than 35 who had mild COVID-19 (a few samples of this study predate the infection). Cell type and time point are not known.

This clonotype was counted a few times. The chain links TRBV27 to TRBJ2-7; TRBD1 matches at 9 bases. The CDR3 totals 15 residues. Germline V lookup: CDR1 MNHEY, CDR2 SMNVEV (reference sequence). Germline trimming cut 6 bases from V and 2 bases from J; bases unmatched to any gene: 8. The CDR3 sequence is CASRTGTGFTYEQYF. The CDR3 DNA reads TGTGCCAGCAGGACGGGGACAGGGTTTACCTACGAGCAGTACTTC.

This clonotype was observed a handful of times. The rearrangement links TRBV5-1 to TRBJ2-1; 9 bases agree with TRBD2. Germline V gene sequence: CDR1 SGHRS, CDR2 YFSETQ. CDR3 length: 20 residues. With V trimmed by 4 bases and J by 0 bases, 17 bases remained unmatched. Written as DNA, the CDR3 is TGCGCCAGCAGCCGCACATCCGGGACTAGCCTTACTACCTCCTACAATGAGCAGTTCTTC. It specifies CASSRTSGTSLTTSYNEQFF. The full variable domain, in which reference TRBV5-1 and TRBJ2-1 provide the parts outside the CDR3, is KAGVTQTPRYLIKTRGQQVTLSCSPISGHRSVSWYQQTPGQGLQFLFEYFSETQRNKGNFPGRFSGRQFSNSRSEMNVSTLELGDSALYLCASSRTSGTSLTTSYNEQFFGPGTRLTVL.

This clonotype was detected only a few times. The chain is built from TRBV2 and TRBJ1-2, with D tentatively TRBD1 (5 bases). Trimming took off 2 bases at V and 7 bases at J, with 17 bases between the two ends. The CDR3 extends over 15 amino acids. Germline V gene lookup returns CDR1 SNHLY and CDR2 FYNNEI. CDR3: CASSELQGTRGGYTF. CDR3 nucleotides: TGTGCCAGCAGTGAATTGCAGGGCACCCGCGGTGGCTACACCTTC. The variable domain in full, with the rest retrieved from reference TRBV2 and TRBJ1-2, is EPEVTQTPSHQVTQMGQEVILRCVPISNHLYFYWYRQILGQKVEFLVSFYNNEISEKSEIFDDQFSVERPDGSNFTLKIRSTKLEDSAMYFCASSELQGTRGGYTFGSGTRLTVV.

The rearrangement uses TRBV9 and TRBJ1-3; D ambiguous. V was cut by 0 bases and J by 2 bases, with 3 bases left in between. The CDR3 covers 13 residues. Germline V gene data show CDR1 as SGDLS and CDR2 as YYNGEE. The CDR3 loop is CASSVDTGNTIYF. CDR3 nucleotides: TGTGCCAGCAGCGTAGATACTGGAAACACCATATATTTT.

The chain is built from TRBV7-2 and TRBJ2-5; 7 positions match TRBD1. The CDR3 loop spans 13 amino acids. V dropped 5 bases and J dropped 9; count of bases not matched to a gene: 9. CDR1 is SGHTA and CDR2 is FQGNSA in the germline V gene. The CDR3: CASSPRKGAAQYF. CDR3 sequence (DNA): TGTGCCAGCAGCCCGAGGAAGGGGGCGGCCCAGTACTTC.

This clonotype appeared a few times. The genes are TRBV5-1 and TRBJ2-3, with D perhaps given as TRBD1 or TRBD2 (6 bases each). Germline V lookup: CDR1 SGHRS, CDR2 YFSETQ. This CDR3 region has 15 residues. V lost 4 bases, J lost 4 bases, and 16 bases lay in between. Here the CDR3 reads CASSVSGAGSDTQYF. CDR3 nucleotides: TGCGCCAGCAGCGTCTCAGGGGCGGGGTCAGATACGCAGTATTTT.

As to this clonotype: With a much larger clone just one base away, this may be a read error. V gene TRBV7-2 combines with J gene TRBJ2-1; TRBD2 matches 9 bases. Germline assignment: CDR1 SGHTA and CDR2 FQGNSA. This CDR3 has 14 residues. The CDR3, as DNA: TGTGCCAGCAGCTTATTGGGCGGGGGGGATGAGCAGTTATTC. Encoded protein: CASSLLGGGDEQLF.

The CDR3 loop reads CASSQGNRLAEAFF. CDR3 coding DNA: TGCGCCAGCAGCCAGGGTAACAGGTTAGCTGAAGCTTTCTTT. The chain links TRBV4-1 to TRBJ1-1; the D gene is possibly TRBD1 (5 bases). This CDR3 contains 14 residues. Germline values: CDR1 MGHRA, CDR2 YSYEKL. With 3 bases removed from V and 6 bases from J, the gap between germline ends came to 14 bases.

This sequence joins TRBV6-2 or TRBV6-3 and TRBJ2-3; D is ambiguous. CDR3 length: 13 residues. Trimming stripped 2 bases from V and 4 bases from J, with 7 bases between. Germline V gene data show CDR1 as MNHEY and CDR2 as SVGEGT. The CDR3 DNA follows: TGTGCCAGCAGTTACGGCATCCCAGATACGCAGTATTTT. This translates into CASSYGIPDTQYF.

In DNA, the CDR3 is TGTGCCATCGCTGGGGAGAGGACCTATGGCTACACCTTC. Residues: CAIAGERTYGYTF. The V and J genes are TRBV10-3 and TRBJ1-2; D not certain. V lost 8 bases to trimming and J lost 4 bases, with 14 bases between them. There are 13 residues in the CDR3. CDR1 is ENHRY and CDR2 is SYGVKD in the germline V gene.

This clonotype has only a few counts. V is TRBV5-1 and J is TRBJ2-5, with no clear D. The CDR3 length is 13 residues. Trimming left V 0 bases short and J 3 bases short, with 6 bases between. Per germline, CDR1 SGHRS and CDR2 YFSETQ. The CDR3 loop is CASSLAAEETQYF. DNA for the CDR3: TGCGCCAGCAGCTTGGCCGCGGAAGAGACCCAGTACTTC.

This clonotype occurred many times. The CDR3 sequence: CASSPGTGGTEAFF. DNA for the CDR3: TGCGCCAGCAGCCCTGGGACAGGGGGAACTGAAGCTTTCTTT. This chain uses TRBV5-1 with TRBJ1-1, with 11 bases lining up with TRBD1. Trimming took 4 bases from V and 5 from J; bases not matched to a gene: 4. CDR3 size: 14 residues. Per germline, CDR1 SGHRS and CDR2 YFSETQ.

The chain is built from TRBV7-2 and TRBJ1-4, with D maybe TRBD1 (5 bases). The CDR3 has 14 residues. Trimming took 4 bases from V and 8 from J, leaving 14 bases between them. In germline, CDR1 is SGHTA, CDR2 FQGNSA. The DNA for the CDR3 is TGTGCCAGCAGCTCGGGGGGAACGGGCGAAAAACTGTTTTTT. Residues: CASSSGGTGEKLFF.

For the CDR3, the DNA is TGCGCCAGCAGCAAGGGACAGGGGGGACTCTATGGCTACACCTTC. Protein sequence: CASSKGQGGLYGYTF. This chain uses TRBV5-1 with TRBJ1-2, with 11 bases identical to TRBD1. Germline-derived CDR1 and CDR2 are SGHRS and YFSETQ. The J segment lost 4 bases and the V segment lost 4 bases, leaving 6 bases of the junction unmatched. The CDR3 covers 15 residues.

The table lists this clonotype with a few counts. This rearrangement joins TRBV21-1 to TRBJ1-5; TRBD1 was called by the table and not checked on the DNA. TRBV21-1 represents a pseudogene. The CDR3 runs to 14 residues. The CDR3 sequence: CASSKAPGEQPQHF. CDR3 DNA sequence: TGTGCCAGCAGCAAAGCGCCAGGGGAACAGCCCCAGCATTTT.

This sequence joins TRBV28 and TRBJ1-1; D is undetermined. The V end was cut by 9 bases, the J end by 7 bases, with 12 bases between. The CDR3 extends over 11 amino acids. Germline V CDR1 and CDR2: MDHEN, SYDVKM. In DNA form, the CDR3 reads TGTGCCAGTGGGGAGGGTATTGAAGCTTTCTTT. It codes for CASGEGIEAFF. The variable domain in full, with the rest retrieved from reference TRBV28 and TRBJ1-1, is DVKVTQSSRYLVKRTGEKVFLECVQDMDHENMFWYRQDPGLGLRLIYFSYDVKMKEKGDIPEGYSVSREKKERFSLILESASTNQTSMYLCASGEGIEAFFGQGTRLTVV.

Many counts were recorded for this clonotype. J is TRBJ2-2 and V is TRBV10-3, with D perhaps matching TRBD1 (7 bases). The CDR3 spans 15 residues. Trimming cost V 7 bases and J 4 bases, with 16 bases left between them. Germline values: CDR1 ENHRY, CDR2 SYGVKD. The CDR3 is CAITERQGGTGELFF. CDR3 in DNA: TGTGCCATCACCGAGCGACAGGGAGGCACCGGGGAGCTGTTTTTT.

The chain joins TRBV20-1 to TRBJ2-7; a weak D match, TRBD1 (5 bases). Deletions cut 4 bases from V and 0 bases from J, with 16 bases between. The germline gives CDR1 DFQATT, CDR2 SNEGSKA (reference sequence). The CDR3 loop spans 15 amino acids. DNA of the CDR3: TGCAGTGCTAACGAGGCCCACAGGTTCTCCTACGAGCAGTACTTC. Protein product: CSANEAHRFSYEQYF.

The V gene is TRBV5-1, the J gene TRBJ2-3; 10 bases align to TRBD2. J was trimmed by 4 bases and V by 2 bases; bases with no gene match: 7. The length of the CDR3 is 16 residues. Germline V CDR1 and CDR2: SGHRS, YFSETQ. The CDR3 DNA follows: TGCGCCAGCAGCTTTCAGCGGGGGGGCGGGGCAGATACGCAGTATTTT. Its protein is CASSFQRGGGADTQYF.

The CDR3 coding sequence is TGTGCCAGCAGCACCAGGGGGCATGTCACAGATACGCAGTATTTT. Translating it yields CASSTRGHVTDTQYF. The rearrangement links TRBV7-2 to TRBJ2-3; 8 bases agree with TRBD1. The CDR3 loop spans 15 amino acids. Trimming at V came to 5 bases and at J to 2 bases, leaving 6 bases not matched to a gene. Germline values: CDR1 SGHTA, CDR2 FQGNSA. Filled out from reference TRBV7-2 and TRBJ2-3, the complete variable domain reads GAGVSQSPSNKVTEKGKDVELRCDPISGHTALYWYRQSLGQGLEFLIYFQGNSAPDKSGLPSDRFSAERTGGSVSTLTIQRTQQEDSAVYLCASSTRGHVTDTQYFGPGTRLTVL.

The chain combines TRBV5-1 with TRBJ1-2; D remains unclear. V was pared by 5 bases and J by 2 bases, with 16 bases between. From germline, CDR1 is SGHRS and CDR2 YFSETQ. This CDR3 has 15 residues. CDR3 nucleotide sequence: TGCGCCAGCAGGGAGCAGGCCTTCTCGAACTATGGCTACACCTTC. Translated: CASREQAFSNYGYTF.

In this sample, this clonotype turned up a few times. V and J are TRBV2 and TRBJ2-7; D gene uncertain. The V end was cut by 7 bases, the J end by 1 base, with 11 bases between. The CDR3 runs 13 residues. Per the germline V gene, CDR1 is SNHLY and CDR2 is FYNNEI. The CDR3 loop reads CASNRARSYEQYF. The DNA for the CDR3 is TGTGCCAGCAACAGAGCTCGGTCCTACGAGCAGTACTTC.